This TCR beta chain came from a study of tumor and adjacent non-tumor tissue in lung cancer. CDR3 size: 14 residues. CDR1 MNHEY and CDR2 SVGEGT come from the germline V gene. Broader study findings: In normal lung, the top 100 clones were significantly more dominant than in tumor.

RNA was extracted from bulk tissue without any cell sorting. Donors were chemotherapy-naive, newly diagnosed lung cancer surgical patients in China, August–November 2014. TCRbeta libraries were built with three rounds of nested PCR, modified from ARM-PCR. TCRdb itself ran the multiplex PCR reads through MiXCR, one entry per CDR3 protein. The sample consists of 120,000 or so distinct CDR3 sequences, over 75% of them appearing once. With regard to this clonotype: Its specificity is unknown. One end of the junction does not line up with germline, which may come from a read error.

This rearrangement joins TRBV6-2 or TRBV6-3 to TRBJ1-6; no reliable D call. The sample taken for sequencing was lung tumor tissue. The clonotype was recovered from a man aged 65 to 79 with non-small cell lung cancer. CDR3 in amino acids: CASSRPISDSPLHF. The CDR3 DNA is TGTGCTAGCAGCCGGCCGATATCCGATTCACCCCTCCACTTT.